This TCR beta chain is drawn from a study of technical replicates of blood from a handful of donors. Trimming cost V 3 bases and J 10 bases, with 15 bases left between them. The CDR3 length is 13 residues. Germline V CDR1 and CDR2: LGHNA, YNFKEQ. Libraries were prepared by immunoSEQ multiplex PCR; TCRdb keeps only in-frame clonotypes and omits some of them. Found here are around 50,000 clones, 95% to 97% of them singletons; the top ten hold roughly 0.36%. Material for sequencing was T cells isolated from PBMCs. The J gene is TRBJ1-2, the V gene TRBV4-2, with a weak D call TRBD1 (6 bases). This clonotype was obtained from a human donor in good health. The CDR3 loop reads CASSQGAPTYYTF. For the CDR3, the DNA is TGTGCCAGCAGCCAGGGGGCGCCGACCTACTACACCTTC.